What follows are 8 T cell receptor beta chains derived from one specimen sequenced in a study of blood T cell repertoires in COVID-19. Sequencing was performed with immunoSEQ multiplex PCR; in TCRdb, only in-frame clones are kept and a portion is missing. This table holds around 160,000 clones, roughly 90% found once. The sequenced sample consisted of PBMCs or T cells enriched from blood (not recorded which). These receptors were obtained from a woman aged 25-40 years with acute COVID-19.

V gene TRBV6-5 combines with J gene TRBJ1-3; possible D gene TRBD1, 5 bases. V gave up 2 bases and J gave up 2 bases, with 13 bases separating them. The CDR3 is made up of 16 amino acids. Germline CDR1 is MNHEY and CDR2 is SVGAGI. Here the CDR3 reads CASSYGPTDTGNTIYF. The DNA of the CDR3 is TGTGCCAGCAGTTACGGGCCGACAGACACTGGAAACACCATATATTTT.

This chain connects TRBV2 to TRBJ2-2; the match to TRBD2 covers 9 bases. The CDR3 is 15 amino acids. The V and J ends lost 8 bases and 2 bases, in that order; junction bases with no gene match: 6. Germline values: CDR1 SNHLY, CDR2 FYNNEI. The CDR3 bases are TGTGCCAGCGTTAGCGGGAGAGAAAACACCGGGGAGCTGTTTTTT. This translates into CASVSGRENTGELFF. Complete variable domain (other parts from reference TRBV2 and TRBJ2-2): EPEVTQTPSHQVTQMGQEVILRCVPISNHLYFYWYRQILGQKVEFLVSFYNNEISEKSEIFDDQFSVERPDGSNFTLKIRSTKLEDSAMYFCASVSGRENTGELFFGEGSRLTVL.

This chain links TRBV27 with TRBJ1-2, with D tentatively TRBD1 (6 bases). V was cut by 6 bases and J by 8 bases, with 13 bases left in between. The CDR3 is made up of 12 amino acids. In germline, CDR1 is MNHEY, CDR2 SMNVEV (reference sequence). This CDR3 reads CASSQNRDGYTF. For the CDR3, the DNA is TGTGCCAGCAGCCAAAACAGGGACGGCTACACCTTC.

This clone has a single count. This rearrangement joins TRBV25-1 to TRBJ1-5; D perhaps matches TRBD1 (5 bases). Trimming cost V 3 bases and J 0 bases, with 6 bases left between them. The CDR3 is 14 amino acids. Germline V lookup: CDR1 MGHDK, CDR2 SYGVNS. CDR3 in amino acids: CASSDTGSNQPQHF. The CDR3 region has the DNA TGTGCCAGCAGTGATACAGGTAGCAATCAGCCCCAGCATTTT.

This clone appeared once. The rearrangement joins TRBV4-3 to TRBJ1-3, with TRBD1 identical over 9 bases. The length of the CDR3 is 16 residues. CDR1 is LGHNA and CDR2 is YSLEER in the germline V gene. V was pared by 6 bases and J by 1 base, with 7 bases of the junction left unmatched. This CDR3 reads CASSPETGGSGNTIYF. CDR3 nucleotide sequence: TGCGCCAGCAGTCCCGAGACAGGGGGGTCTGGAAACACCATATATTTT.

Here the CDR3 reads CASSLQGGILMNTEAFF. The CDR3 nucleotides are TGTGCCAGCAGTCTACAGGGGGGGATTTTGATGAACACTGAAGCTTTCTTT. The chain uses TRBV28 and TRBJ1-1; 8 bases are shared with TRBD1. J gave up 0 bases and V 5 bases, and 11 bases lay outside the gene matches. There are 17 residues in the CDR3. Germline V lookup: CDR1 MDHEN, CDR2 SYDVKM.

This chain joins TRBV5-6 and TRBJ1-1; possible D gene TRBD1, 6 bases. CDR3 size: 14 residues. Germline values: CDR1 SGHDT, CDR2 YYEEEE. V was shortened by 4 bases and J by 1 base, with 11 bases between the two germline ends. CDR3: CASSRLQGNTEAFF. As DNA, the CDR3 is TGTGCCAGCAGCCGCCTACAGGGGAACACTGAAGCTTTCTTT. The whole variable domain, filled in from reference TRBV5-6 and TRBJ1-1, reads DAGVTQSPTHLIKTRGQQVTLRCSPKSGHDTVSWYQQALGQGPQFIFQYYEEEERQRGNFPDRFSGHQFPNYSSELNVNALLLGDSALYLCASSRLQGNTEAFFGQGTRLTVV.

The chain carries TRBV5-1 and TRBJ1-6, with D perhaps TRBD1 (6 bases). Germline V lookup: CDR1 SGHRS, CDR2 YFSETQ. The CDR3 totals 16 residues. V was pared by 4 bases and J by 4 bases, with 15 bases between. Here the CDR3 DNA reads TGCGCCAGCAGCCCCTTGGACAGTGATTATAATTCACCCCTCCACTTT. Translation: CASSPLDSDYNSPLHF.